This T cell receptor (beta chain) was profiled in a study of blood T cells in healthy people across ages. Germline V lookup: CDR1 MNHEY, CDR2 SVGAGI. Trimming pared 2 bases from V and 5 bases from J, leaving 9 bases between. The CDR3 sequence is 13 residues long. This clonotype showed up just a few times. The second PCR ran roughly 7 to 12 cycles with a sample-barcoded 5' primer and J-beta primers. All cDNA molecules were each tagged by a template-switch adaptor with 12 random nucleotides. TCRdb itself ran the 5' RACE reads through MiXCR, one entry per CDR3 protein. The repertoire consists of some 900,000 distinct CDR3 sequences, with around 48% occurring once and the leading ten covering under 15%.

This clonotype originated in a man aged 25 to 45 in good health. The sequencing sample was made of blood. This chain uses TRBV6-5 with TRBJ1-2, with D tentatively TRBD1 (6 bases). CDR3 nucleotide sequence: TGTGCCAGCAGTTACGATGGGACATATGGCTACACCTTC. Protein: CASSYDGTYGYTF.